The 20 T cell receptor beta chains below all came from one sample that was sequenced in a study of cytomegalovirus exposure and HLA in healthy donors. A multiplex PCR was run with 60 Vbeta primers and 13 Jbeta primers. Libraries were prepared by immunoSEQ multiplex PCR; TCRdb keeps only in-frame clonotypes and omits some of them. The sample gives tens of thousands of clones, 84% of which show up once; 18% is in the top ten. Sample: PBMCs. The receptor source for this set is a man between 65 and 79 years old in good health and CMV-seropositive.

The chain is built from TRBV4-3 and TRBJ1-3; 7 nucleotides align to TRBD1. This CDR3 has 16 amino acids. V gave up 0 bases and J gave up 0 bases; unmatched junction bases: 2. Looked up from germline, CDR1 is LGHNA and CDR2 is YSLEER. CDR3 region: CASSQETGTSGNTIYF. CDR3 coding DNA: TGCGCCAGCAGCCAAGAGACAGGGACCTCTGGAAACACCATATATTTT.

This clone was observed a few times. This sequence joins TRBV15 and TRBJ1-5, with 9 bases that match TRBD1. The V segment lost 0 bases and the J segment 1 base; nucleotides outside the gene matches: 13. The CDR3 spans 20 residues. Germline V gene lookup returns CDR1 LNHNV and CDR2 YYDKDF (reference sequence). The CDR3 is CATSRDGPRTGDGSNQPQHF. DNA of the CDR3: TGTGCCACCAGCAGAGATGGGCCCCGGACAGGGGATGGGAGCAATCAGCCCCAGCATTTT. The complete variable domain, with remaining parts taken from reference TRBV15 and TRBJ1-5, reads DAMVIQNPRYQVTQFGKPVTLSCSQTLNHNVMYWYQQKSSQAPKLLFHYYDKDFNNEADTPDNFQSRRPNTSFCFLDIRSPGLGDTAMYLCATSRDGPRTGDGSNQPQHFGDGTRLSIL.

The chain links TRBV10-3 to TRBJ2-7; 7 positions agree with TRBD1. This CDR3 contains 14 residues. V lost 7 bases and J lost 5; bases outside the gene matches: 11. The germline gives CDR1 ENHRY, CDR2 SYGVKD. CDR3 DNA: TGTGCCATCACAGACGACAGGGCTGGGAACGAGCAGTACTTC. Its protein product is CAITDDRAGNEQYF.

CDR3 protein: CASSLALGGPETQYF. In DNA, the CDR3 is TGTGCCAGCAGCTTAGCGCTAGGGGGCCCTGAGACCCAGTACTTC. The chain couples TRBV7-9 to TRBJ2-5, with 7 bases identical to TRBD1. Germline assignment: CDR1 SEHNR and CDR2 FQNEAQ (reference sequence). V shed 0 bases and J 5 bases; nucleotides not matched to a gene: 6. The CDR3 length is 15 residues.

The chain links TRBV30 to TRBJ1-5; D ambiguous. V shed 0 bases and J shed 0 bases, with 9 bases lying between them. Germline-derived CDR1 and CDR2 are GTSNPN and SVGIG (reference sequence). The CDR3 consists of 15 residues. CDR3 residues: CAWSVSGYSNQPQHF. The CDR3 DNA follows: TGTGCCTGGAGTGTGTCCGGGTATAGCAATCAGCCCCAGCATTTT. The full variable domain, its missing parts supplied by reference TRBV30 and TRBJ1-5, is SQTIHQWPATLVQPVGSPLSLECTVEGTSNPNLYWYRQAAGRGLQLLFYSVGIGQISSEVPQNLSASRPQDRQFILSSKKLLLSDSGFYLCAWSVSGYSNQPQHFGDGTRLSIL.

V is TRBV6-5 and J is TRBJ2-7; TRBD1 is a possible D gene (6 bases). Germline loops: CDR1 MNHEY, CDR2 SVGAGI. Between the trimmed V and J ends, which lost 4 bases and 6 bases, there was a span of 7 bases. The CDR3 extends over 11 amino acids. This CDR3 is CASSSGAEQYF. Here the CDR3 DNA reads TGTGCCAGCAGTTCAGGGGCCGAGCAGTACTTC.

The J gene is TRBJ2-7, the V gene TRBV19; 7 positions agree with TRBD1. Germline V CDR1 and CDR2: LNHDA, SQIVND (reference sequence). J gave up 2 bases and V 7 bases, and 11 bases lay outside the gene matches. The CDR3 covers 15 residues. CDR3 in amino acids: CASKVRTGSTYEQYF. The CDR3 coding sequence is TGTGCCAGTAAGGTTCGGACAGGCAGCACCTACGAGCAGTACTTC.

This clone was detected once. The chain uses TRBV27 and TRBJ1-2; a weak D match, TRBD1 (5 bases). The V gene's germline CDR1 is MNHEY and CDR2 SMNVEV (reference sequence). Trimming stripped 5 bases from V and 7 bases from J, with 20 bases between. CDR3 length: 15 amino acids. CDR3 protein: CASSPWGGAGLGYTF. CDR3 bases: TGTGCCAGCAGTCCCTGGGGGGGTGCAGGGCTTGGCTACACCTTC.

V and J are TRBV9 and TRBJ1-3; D uncertain. The CDR3 extends over 14 amino acids. Germline assignment: CDR1 SGDLS and CDR2 YYNGEE. The V and J ends lost 1 base and 3 bases respectively, with 8 bases between them. Written as DNA, the CDR3 is TGTGCCAGCAGCGTATCGCCGGGTGGAAACACCATATATTTT. This gives the protein CASSVSPGGNTIYF.

The genes are TRBV19 and TRBJ1-4; tentative D call: TRBD1 (6 bases). Per germline, CDR1 LNHDA and CDR2 SQIVND (reference sequence). V was shortened by 7 bases and J by 7 bases, with 13 bases between the two germline ends. The CDR3 runs 13 residues. Here the CDR3 reads CASTARGVEKLFF. CDR3 in DNA: TGTGCCAGTACGGCCAGGGGTGTTGAAAAACTGTTTTTT.

Regarding this clone: A read error is likely, as this CDR3 ends without the conserved phenylalanine or tryptophan. The DNA is left out, because the CDR3 cannot be placed on it with certainty; the CDR3 is given as TCRdb lists it. J is TRBJ1-2 and V is TRBV6-4; the table assigns TRBD1, which was not confirmed against the DNA. The CDR3 length is 13 residues, termini included. The germline gives CDR1 MRHNA, CDR2 SNTAGT. The CDR3: CASSDRNIGGPDL.

J is TRBJ2-7 and V is TRBV27; D is uncertain. V was cut by 6 bases and J by 2 bases, with 17 bases left in between. The CDR3 spans 15 residues. Germline V CDR1 and CDR2: MNHEY, SMNVEV (reference sequence). CDR3 DNA sequence: TGTGCCAGCAGCGTTGCCCCACGAGGCCCCTACGAGCAGTACTTC. This sequence encodes CASSVAPRGPYEQYF.

The V gene is TRBV18, the J gene TRBJ1-2, with 8 bases identical to TRBD1. The CDR3 is 15 residues long. V was pared by 3 bases and J by 8 bases, with 11 bases of the junction left unmatched. Germline-derived CDR1 and CDR2 are KGHSH and LQKENI. For the CDR3, the DNA is TGTGCCAGCTCACCGCGGGGACAGGCCCACGACGGCTACACCTTC. Encoded protein: CASSPRGQAHDGYTF.

This sequence joins TRBV15 and TRBJ1-2, with D perhaps TRBD1 (5 bases). The CDR3 is made up of 12 amino acids. Germline assignment: CDR1 LNHNV and CDR2 YYDKDF (reference sequence). V lost 3 bases and J 8 bases, leaving 10 bases between the germline ends. Here the CDR3 reads CATSRGPGGYTF. The CDR3 region has the DNA TGTGCCACCAGCAGGGGGCCAGGAGGCTACACCTTC.

This clone has a single count. This chain joins TRBV19 and TRBJ2-2, with D perhaps TRBD1 (6 bases). The germline V gene encodes CDR1 LNHDA and CDR2 SQIVND (reference sequence). The CDR3 spans 12 residues. Deletions cut 8 bases from V and 5 bases from J, with 9 bases between. This CDR3 reads CASARGTGELFF. The CDR3 coding sequence is TGTGCCAGTGCTAGGGGGACCGGGGAGCTGTTTTTT.

The rearrangement links TRBV5-1 to TRBJ2-5; tentative D call: TRBD1 (5 bases). V was trimmed by 4 bases and J by 4 bases, leaving 14 bases between them. The CDR3 sequence is 14 residues long. CDR1 and CDR2 from the germline V gene are SGHRS and YFSETQ. Here the CDR3 DNA reads TGCGCCAGCAGCATTGGGCAGGGAAGAGAGACCCAGTACTTC. Its translation: CASSIGQGRETQYF.

This chain uses TRBV30 with TRBJ2-2; 10 bases agree with TRBD2. The CDR3 totals 15 residues. Looked up from germline, CDR1 is GTSNPN and CDR2 is SVGIG (reference sequence). V shed 4 bases, J shed 1 base, and the junction held 3 bases outside the gene matches. CDR3 amino acids: CAWIGLAENTGELFF. The CDR3 bases are TGTGCCTGGATCGGACTAGCGGAGAACACCGGGGAGCTGTTTTTT.

The chain is built from TRBV6-1 and TRBJ1-5; no reliable D call. Trimming took off 4 bases at V and 5 bases at J, with 9 bases between the two ends. This CDR3 has 13 residues. Germline CDR1 is MNHNS and CDR2 is SASEGT. The CDR3 region has the DNA TGTGCCAGCAGTGGAGACGGGGATCAGCCCCAGCATTTT. It specifies CASSGDGDQPQHF.

The CDR3 sequence: CASSWDRGREQYF. CDR3 nucleotides: TGTGCCAGCAGTTGGGACAGGGGGCGCGAGCAGTACTTC. This chain links TRBV7-8 with TRBJ2-7; the match to TRBD1 covers 12 bases. This CDR3 spans 13 amino acids. CDR1 and CDR2 from the germline V gene are SGHVS and FQNEAQ. The trim removed 6 bases at V and 6 bases at J, leaving 3 bases unmatched.

The V call is TRBV2, the J call TRBJ2-2; 12 nucleotides align to TRBD2. In germline, CDR1 is SNHLY, CDR2 FYNNEI. Trimming at V came to 6 bases and at J to 3 bases, leaving 8 bases not matched to a gene. CDR3 length equals 17 residues. CDR3 bases: TGTGCCAGCAGGCGGGCTAGCGGGAGGGCCGACACCGGGGAGCTGTTTTTT. Its translation: CASRRASGRADTGELFF.